Listed below are T cell receptor beta chains from one sample, sequenced in a study of blood T cell repertoires in COVID-19. TCRdb's table, derived via immunoSEQ multiplex PCR, lists solely in-frame clones and lacks some. The profile shows roughly 120,000 clones, roughly 90% of them singletons. The sequenced material came from peripheral blood. The receptors were sampled from a man aged 45-65 years with active COVID-19. Each CDR3 is given with its conserved first and last residue. D genes are given only for firm matches. A row's size may be missing; if present it is once, few, many or a size class.

V gene: TRBV10-3
D gene: TRBD2
J gene: TRBJ2-7
clone size: -
CDR3 DNA: TGTGCCATCGGTGGGCAGCGGGGGGTTCCAGGGTACGAGCAGTACTTC
CDR3 protein: CAIGGQRGVPGYEQYF

V gene: TRBV5-4
D gene: TRBD1
J gene: TRBJ1-1
clone size: -
CDR3 DNA: TGTGCCAGCAGCTTGGTAGGGGGCATGAACACTGAAGCTTTCTTT
CDR3 protein: CASSLVGGMNTEAFF

V gene: TRBV15
D gene: -
J gene: TRBJ1-2
clone size: once
CDR3 DNA: TGTGCCACCAGCAGAGCCCGGGGGACTAACTATGGCTACACCTTC
CDR3 protein: CATSRARGTNYGYTF

V gene: TRBV18
D gene: TRBD1
J gene: TRBJ2-1
clone size: -
CDR3 DNA: TGTGCCAGCTCACCATCCGGACAGGGGGCGGCCCAGTTCTTC
CDR3 protein: CASSPSGQGAAQFF

V gene: TRBV12-3/TRBV12-4
D gene: -
J gene: TRBJ1-1
clone size: -
CDR3 DNA: TGTGCCAGCAGTTTATCGGGGGAGGATGAAGCTTTCTTT
CDR3 protein: CASSLSGEDEAFF

V gene: TRBV29-1
D gene: TRBD1
J gene: TRBJ2-5
clone size: -
CDR3 DNA: TGCAGCGCTGCGGGACAGGCAGAGACCCAGTACTTC
CDR3 protein: CSAAGQAETQYF

V gene: TRBV29-1
D gene: -
J gene: TRBJ1-3
clone size: -
CDR3 DNA: TGCAGCGCTCGGGACTCTGGAAACACCATATATTTT
CDR3 protein: CSARDSGNTIYF

V gene: TRBV7-2
D gene: -
J gene: TRBJ2-2
clone size: -
CDR3 DNA: TGTGCCAGCAGCTTAAAGAGGGACACCGGGGAGCTGTTTTTT
CDR3 protein: CASSLKRDTGELFF

V gene: TRBV9
D gene: TRBD2
J gene: TRBJ2-2
clone size: few
CDR3 DNA: TGTGCCAGCAGCCCATTAACGGGGGGGAACACCGGGGAGCTGTTTTTT
CDR3 protein: CASSPLTGGNTGELFF

V gene: TRBV10-3
D gene: TRBD1
J gene: TRBJ2-5
clone size: -
CDR3 DNA: TGTGCCATCAGTCTGGACAGGGGATTGGGCGAGACCCAGTACTTC
CDR3 protein: CAISLDRGLGETQYF

V gene: TRBV2
D gene: -
J gene: TRBJ2-5
clone size: once
CDR3 DNA: TGTGCCAGCAGTGAAGCGCTTCTGGAGTTAGAGACCCAGTACTTC
CDR3 protein: CASSEALLELETQYF

V gene: TRBV19
D gene: TRBD1
J gene: TRBJ1-6
clone size: once
CDR3 DNA: TGTGCCAGTAGTATGACAGGGTTTCGGTCACCCCTCCACTTT
CDR3 protein: CASSMTGFRSPLHF

V gene: TRBV5-6
D gene: TRBD2
J gene: TRBJ2-6
clone size: -
CDR3 DNA: TGTGCCAGCAGCTGGGGGCTCGGGGGGGCCCTAGAAAGGGCCAACGTCCTGACTTTC
CDR3 protein: CASSWGLGGALERANVLTF

V gene: TRBV5-5
D gene: -
J gene: TRBJ1-2
clone size: -
CDR3 DNA: TGTGCCAGCAGCTTAGAGTACTGGTACACCTTC
CDR3 protein: CASSLEYWYTF

V gene: TRBV5-1
D gene: TRBD1
J gene: TRBJ2-7
clone size: -
CDR3 DNA: TGCGCCAGCAGCTCTGGTTGGGGACAGCAACAGTCCTACGAGCAGTACTTC
CDR3 protein: CASSSGWGQQQSYEQYF

V gene: TRBV27
D gene: -
J gene: TRBJ2-2
clone size: -
CDR3 DNA: TGTGCCAGCAGTTTAAGATCACAACTAAACACCGGGGAGCTGTTTTTT
CDR3 protein: CASSLRSQLNTGELFF